One sample yielded the 2 T cell receptor beta chains listed below, sequenced in a study of cytomegalovirus exposure and HLA in healthy donors. The PCR made use of 60 Vbeta and 13 Jbeta primers. Assay: immunoSEQ multiplex PCR; the TCRdb copy retains only in-frame clones and omits some. The profile shows over 30,000 clones, about 60% of them singletons. The source material was PBMCs. The receptors were gathered from a man aged 50 or older in good health and CMV-seropositive.

The chain carries TRBV7-9 and TRBJ2-7; 8 bases agree with TRBD1. V trimming: 5 bases; J trimming: 7 bases; junction bases outside the gene matches: 7. The CDR3 totals 13 residues. The germline V gene has CDR1 SEHNR and CDR2 FQNEAQ (reference sequence). CDR3 in DNA: TGTGCCAGCAGCCACGCAGGGGGCTATGAGCAGTACTTC. Amino acid sequence: CASSHAGGYEQYF.

This sequence joins TRBV4-1 and TRBJ2-7; 9 bases line up with TRBD2. Germline trimming cut 1 base from V and 2 bases from J; bases unmatched to any gene: 6. There are 16 residues in the CDR3. CDR1 and CDR2 from the germline V gene are MGHRA and YSYEKL. The CDR3 DNA is TGCGCCAGCAGCCAAGGTCCCGCGGGAGGGACCTACGAGCAGTACTTC. As protein: CASSQGPAGGTYEQYF.